This T cell receptor beta chain was profiled in a study of PD-1 blockade in classical Hodgkin lymphoma. This clone was recorded only once. The method was immunoSEQ multiplex PCR; TCRdb's version includes in-frame clones alone and lacks a portion of them. The sample contains about 15,000 clones, around 65% of which appear only once. Specified time point: cycle 4 day 1 (C4D1), after 6 weeks of nivolumab. All patients experienced relapse after autologous stem cell transplantation, and brentuximab vedotin exposure was variable. CDR1 is MDHEN and CDR2 is SYDVKM in the germline V gene. This CDR3 has 14 residues. V was shortened by 2 bases and J by 0 bases, with 7 bases between the two germline ends.

Sequenced here: peripheral blood mononuclear cells (PBMCs), sampled before the fourth cycle of nivolumab. The V gene is TRBV28, the J gene TRBJ1-1; D call uncertain. This sequence was found in a human donor with classical Hodgkin lymphoma. CDR3 residues: CASSLVGLNTEAFF. The CDR3 DNA reads TGTGCCAGCAGTTTAGTGGGCCTGAACACTGAAGCTTTCTTT.